Shown below are 7 T cell receptor beta chains from a single sample sequenced in a study of T cell responses to AZD1222 COVID-19 vaccine. Generated by immunoSEQ multiplex PCR, the TCRdb table keeps only in-frame clones and is missing some. The sample has around 120,000 clones, about 93% seen once. The input for sequencing was peripheral blood, taken 28 days after the second AZD1222 dose. The receptor source for this set is an adult who received the AZD1222 COVID-19 vaccine.

The V gene is TRBV2, the J gene TRBJ1-1, with 7 positions matching TRBD1. CDR3 length: 14 residues. The germline V gene has CDR1 SNHLY and CDR2 FYNNEI. Unmatched junction bases numbered 5, after V lost 2 bases and J lost 5 bases. The DNA of the CDR3 is TGTGCCAGCAGTGAATGGTCAGGGGGAACTGAAGCTTTCTTT. Protein product: CASSEWSGGTEAFF. The full variable domain, rest sourced from reference TRBV2 and TRBJ1-1, is EPEVTQTPSHQVTQMGQEVILRCVPISNHLYFYWYRQILGQKVEFLVSFYNNEISEKSEIFDDQFSVERPDGSNFTLKIRSTKLEDSAMYFCASSEWSGGTEAFFGQGTRLTVV.

This clone appeared once. The rearrangement links TRBV9 to TRBJ2-7; D may be TRBD1 (6 bases). The length of the CDR3 is 14 residues. The V gene lost 5 bases and the J gene lost 1 base, with 13 bases spanning the gap. Germline CDR1 and CDR2: SGDLS and YYNGEE. The CDR3 here is CASSSGVLSYEQYF. CDR3 DNA: TGTGCCAGCAGTTCAGGGGTTTTGTCCTACGAGCAGTACTTC. Complete variable domain (other parts from reference TRBV9 and TRBJ2-7): DSGVTQTPKHLITATGQRVTLRCSPRSGDLSVYWYQQSLDQGLQFLIQYYNGEERAKGNILERFSAQQFPDLHSELNLSSLELGDSALYFCASSSGVLSYEQYFGPGTRLTVT.

The chain has TRBV19 and TRBJ1-1; no clear D. CDR1 is LNHDA, CDR2 SQIVND, per germline (reference sequence). The CDR3 sequence is 16 residues long. V lost 7 bases, J lost 1 base, and 19 bases lay in between. Written as DNA, the CDR3 is TGTGCCAGTAAGGAGGTGAGCCTTGGACGGAACACTGAAGCTTTCTTT. This translates into CASKEVSLGRNTEAFF.

The V gene is TRBV28, the J gene TRBJ2-1, with 7 bases identical to TRBD1. The germline CDR1 and CDR2 sequences are MDHEN and SYDVKM. The CDR3 covers 13 residues. V dropped 6 bases and J dropped 12; count of bases not matched to a gene: 11. The CDR3 bases are TGTGCCAGCAGCCTACTTACAGGGGAAGGGCAGTTCTTC. Translated: CASSLLTGEGQFF. The full variable domain, with the rest looked up from reference TRBV28 and TRBJ2-1, is DVKVTQSSRYLVKRTGEKVFLECVQDMDHENMFWYRQDPGLGLRLIYFSYDVKMKEKGDIPEGYSVSREKKERFSLILESASTNQTSMYLCASSLLTGEGQFFGPGTRLTVL.

V and J are TRBV2 and TRBJ2-1; 16 nucleotides match TRBD2. The ends lost 2 bases at V and 10 bases at J; junction bases unmatched: 2. The CDR3 extends over 15 amino acids. Germline lookup yields CDR1 SNHLY and CDR2 FYNNEI. The CDR3 region has the DNA TGTGCCAGCAGTGAACGGGGACTAGCGGGAGGGGAGCAGTTCTTC. It is translated as CASSERGLAGGEQFF.

This rearrangement joins TRBV11-3 to TRBJ2-7, with D possibly being TRBD1 or TRBD2 (7 bases each). The germline V and J ends were trimmed by 7 bases and 2 bases, with 18 bases remaining between them. The germline V gene encodes CDR1 SGHNT and CDR2 YENEEA. This CDR3 has 15 residues. This CDR3 reads CASTRLGRGPYEQYF. CDR3 bases: TGTGCCAGCACCCGCTTGGGGAGGGGGCCCTACGAGCAGTACTTC.

The chain couples TRBV6-2 or TRBV6-3 to TRBJ1-2, with unresolved D. Germline assignment: CDR1 MNHEY and CDR2 SVGEGT. This CDR3 has 14 amino acids. Trimming left V 5 bases short and J 3 bases short, with 13 bases between. The CDR3 nucleotides read TGTGCCAGCAGTGTGGACGGTGATTACTATGGCTACACCTTC. Its protein product is CASSVDGDYYGYTF.